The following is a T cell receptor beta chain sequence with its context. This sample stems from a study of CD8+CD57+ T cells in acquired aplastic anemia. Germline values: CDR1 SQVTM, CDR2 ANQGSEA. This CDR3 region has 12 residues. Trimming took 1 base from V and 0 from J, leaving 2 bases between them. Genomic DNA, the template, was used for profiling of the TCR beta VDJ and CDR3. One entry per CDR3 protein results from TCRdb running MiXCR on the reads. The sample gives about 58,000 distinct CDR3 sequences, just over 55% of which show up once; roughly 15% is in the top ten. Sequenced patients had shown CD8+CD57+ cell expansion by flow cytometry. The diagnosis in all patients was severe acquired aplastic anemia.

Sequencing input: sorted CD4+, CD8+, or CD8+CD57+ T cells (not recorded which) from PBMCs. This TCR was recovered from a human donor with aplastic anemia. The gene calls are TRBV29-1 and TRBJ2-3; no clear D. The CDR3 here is CSVEGSTDTQYF. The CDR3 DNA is TGCAGCGTTGAAGGGAGCACAGATACGCAGTATTTT.